Each of the 28 T cell receptor beta chains below was sequenced from the same sample in a study of blood T cell repertoires in COVID-19. The repertoire was sequenced with immunoSEQ multiplex PCR; TCRdb's copy has only in-frame clones and lacks some. The sample lists around 80,000 clones; about three quarters were seen once. The material sequenced was peripheral blood. Receptors were obtained from a middle-aged man with active or convalescent COVID-19.

The chain's CDR3 is CASSLETPPREYF. The CDR3 nucleotides read TGTGCCAGCAGCTTGGAGACCCCTCCGCGCGAGTATTTT. V gene TRBV7-2 combines with J gene TRBJ2-3; unclear D gene. This CDR3 has 13 residues. Germline V gene sequence: CDR1 SGHTA, CDR2 FQGNSA. V shed 3 bases and J shed 13 bases, with 17 bases lying between them.

This chain joins TRBV6-1 and TRBJ2-1; 9 nucleotides line up with TRBD2. V gave up 1 base and J gave up 1 base; unmatched junction bases: 2. In germline, CDR1 is MNHNS, CDR2 SASEGT. This CDR3 spans 16 amino acids. The CDR3, as DNA: TGTGCCAGCAGTGAAGGTAGCGGGGGATCCTACAATGAGCAGTTCTTC. It codes for CASSEGSGGSYNEQFF.

J is TRBJ2-5 and V is TRBV5-1; D unclear. Germline V gene sequence: CDR1 SGHRS, CDR2 YFSETQ. The CDR3 extends over 14 amino acids. Trimming pared 0 bases from V and 0 bases from J, leaving 6 bases between. CDR3 amino acids: CASSLVQYQETQYF. DNA of the CDR3: TGCGCCAGCAGCTTGGTTCAGTACCAAGAGACCCAGTACTTC. Variable domain in full (rest from reference TRBV5-1 and TRBJ2-5): KAGVTQTPRYLIKTRGQQVTLSCSPISGHRSVSWYQQTPGQGLQFLFEYFSETQRNKGNFPGRFSGRQFSNSRSEMNVSTLELGDSALYLCASSLVQYQETQYFGPGTRLLVL.

The chain joins TRBV11-3 to TRBJ2-6; TRBD1 matches at 8 bases. This CDR3 has 19 amino acids. CDR1 SGHNT and CDR2 YENEEA come from the germline V gene. V shed 1 base, J shed 4 bases, and the junction held 12 bases outside the gene matches. The CDR3: CASSLALGQVGSGANVLTF. The DNA for the CDR3 is TGTGCCAGCAGCTTAGCTCTGGGACAGGTAGGGTCCGGGGCCAACGTCCTGACTTTC.

The chain couples TRBV5-4 to TRBJ2-5; 8 nucleotides align to TRBD2. Germline V lookup: CDR1 SGHNT, CDR2 YYREEE (reference sequence). J gave up 5 bases and V 4 bases, and 4 bases lay outside the gene matches. This CDR3 comprises 13 residues. The CDR3 DNA reads as TGTGCCAGCAGCAGCTCGGGGGGGGAGACCCAGTACTTC. The encoded protein is CASSSSGGETQYF.

V and J are TRBV27 and TRBJ2-1; 12 bases line up with TRBD2. The CDR3 loop spans 16 amino acids. J gave up 4 bases and V 4 bases, and 5 bases lay outside the gene matches. CDR1 MNHEY and CDR2 SMNVEV come from the germline V gene (reference sequence). For the CDR3, the DNA is TGTGCCAGCAGTTCTGACCTAGCGGGGGGGTACAATGAGCAGTTCTTC. This sequence encodes CASSSDLAGGYNEQFF.

The CDR3 reads CASSLERLAEQYF. Here the CDR3 DNA reads TGTGCCAGCAGCTTAGAGAGGTTAGCGGAGCAGTACTTC. This chain uses TRBV7-2 with TRBJ2-7, with a weak D call TRBD2 (5 bases). Germline V gene lookup returns CDR1 SGHTA and CDR2 FQGNSA. V was pared by 1 base and J by 7 bases, with 11 bases between. The CDR3 is 13 residues long. The whole variable domain, remainder taken from reference TRBV7-2 and TRBJ2-7, is GAGVSQSPSNKVTEKGKDVELRCDPISGHTALYWYRQSLGQGLEFLIYFQGNSAPDKSGLPSDRFSAERTGGSVSTLTIQRTQQEDSAVYLCASSLERLAEQYFGPGTRLTVT.

The chain carries TRBV20-1 and TRBJ2-7, with D unresolved. Trimming removed 6 bases at V and 2 bases at J, with 8 bases between. The V gene's germline CDR1 is DFQATT and CDR2 SNEGSKA (reference sequence). The CDR3 runs to 11 residues. The CDR3 here is CSALETYEQYF. The CDR3, as DNA: TGCAGTGCCCTGGAGACCTACGAGCAGTACTTC.

This clone was picked up a small number of times. V gene TRBV11-3 combines with J gene TRBJ1-4; D is unresolved. Germline V CDR1 and CDR2: SGHNT, YENEEA. This CDR3 contains 14 residues. The V gene lost 3 bases and the J gene lost 1 base, with 6 bases spanning the gap. CDR3 amino acids: CASSLVGTNEKLFF. The CDR3 nucleotides read TGTGCCAGCAGCTTGGTCGGAACTAATGAAAAACTGTTTTTT.

This sequence joins TRBV19 and TRBJ2-6; perhaps TRBD1 as D (5 bases). Trimming removed 5 bases from V and 0 bases from J, with 8 bases in between. This CDR3 contains 15 residues. Looked up from germline, CDR1 is LNHDA and CDR2 is SQIVND (reference sequence). CDR3 in amino acids: CASSVDSSGANVLTF. The CDR3 bases are TGTGCCAGTAGTGTCGACAGCTCTGGGGCCAACGTCCTGACTTTC.

This chain connects TRBV7-3 to TRBJ2-7; tentatively, D is TRBD1 (7 bases). The CDR3 sequence is 14 residues long. Germline V lookup: CDR1 SGHTA, CDR2 FQGTGA. The germline V and J ends were trimmed by 4 bases and 7 bases, with 17 bases remaining between them. The CDR3 spells CASSSTGSGGEQYF. CDR3 DNA sequence: TGTGCCAGCAGCTCGACAGGGTCAGGGGGGGAGCAGTACTTC.

The table lists this clone with a few counts. The genes are TRBV4-1 and TRBJ1-2, with a weak D call TRBD1 (5 bases). The CDR3 covers 16 residues. V lost 0 bases and J 4 bases, leaving 15 bases between the germline ends. The germline gives CDR1 MGHRA, CDR2 YSYEKL. The CDR3 DNA reads as TGCGCCAGCAGCCAAGATACGGGGGATACAGGCTATGGCTACACCTTC. Amino acid sequence: CASSQDTGDTGYGYTF.

The chain uses TRBV12-5 and TRBJ2-1; TRBD2 matches 10 bases. The J segment lost 6 bases and the V segment lost 3 bases, leaving 11 bases of the junction unmatched. The CDR3 sequence is 17 residues long. The germline CDR1 and CDR2 sequences are LGHNT and FRNRAP. The CDR3 bases are TGTGCTAGTGGTTTCCGACTAGCGGGTATTAGGGGCAATGAGCAGTTCTTC. This gives the protein CASGFRLAGIRGNEQFF.

In its sample, this clone was seen a few times. V gene TRBV7-8 combines with J gene TRBJ1-6; 8 bases map to TRBD1. The CDR3 length is 16 residues. V lost 0 bases to trimming and J lost 5 bases; unmatched junction nucleotides: 3. CDR1 is SGHVS, CDR2 FQNEAQ, per germline. The CDR3: CASSLAGQGNNSPLHF. CDR3 sequence (DNA): TGTGCCAGCAGCTTAGCAGGACAGGGTAATAATTCACCCCTCCACTTT.

V and J are TRBV19 and TRBJ2-3; TRBD2 matches at 12 bases. Germline values: CDR1 LNHDA, CDR2 SQIVND (reference sequence). The ends lost 5 bases at V and 2 bases at J; junction bases unmatched: 11. This CDR3 has 18 amino acids. This chain's CDR3 is CASSSPPTSGGTTDTQYF. Here the CDR3 DNA reads TGTGCCAGTAGTTCCCCCCCCACTAGCGGGGGGACCACAGATACGCAGTATTTT.

As concerns this clone: This specimen includes other DNA sequences encoding the same CDR3. The chain employs TRBV2 and TRBJ2-5; 11 nucleotides match TRBD2. Losses at the gene ends were 6 bases for V and 2 bases for J; bases not matched to a gene: 5. The germline V gene has CDR1 SNHLY and CDR2 FYNNEI. CDR3 length: 15 amino acids. The CDR3 loop is CASRGTSGAQETQYF. The CDR3 nucleotides are TGTGCCAGCAGGGGGACTAGCGGTGCTCAAGAGACCCAGTACTTC. The full variable domain, in which reference TRBV2 and TRBJ2-5 provide the parts outside the CDR3, is EPEVTQTPSHQVTQMGQEVILRCVPISNHLYFYWYRQILGQKVEFLVSFYNNEISEKSEIFDDQFSVERPDGSNFTLKIRSTKLEDSAMYFCASRGTSGAQETQYFGPGTRLLVL.

The chain carries TRBV10-3 and TRBJ2-1, with D perhaps matching TRBD2 (5 bases). The CDR3 totals 15 residues. Trimming took 9 bases from V and 0 from J, leaving 15 bases between them. Germline V gives CDR1 ENHRY, CDR2 SYGVKD. The CDR3 DNA sequence: TGTGCCATGCAAGCGGCGCTGAGCTCCTACAATGAGCAGTTCTTC. Translated: CAMQAALSSYNEQFF.

V is TRBV21-1 and J is TRBJ2-6; the table's D call, TRBD2, was not checked against the DNA. TRBV21-1 is given as a pseudogene. The CDR3 is made up of 21 amino acids. Here the CDR3 reads CASSKFPWGTSGEAYANVLTF. In nucleotides, the CDR3 is TGTGCCAGCAGCAAATTCCCCTGGGGGACTAGCGGGGAGGCGTATGCCAACGTCCTGACTTTC.

This clone was counted only a few times. The rearrangement links TRBV7-2 to TRBJ1-2; maybe TRBD1 (5 bases). V lost 1 base and J lost 8, with 11 bases in between. The germline V gene encodes CDR1 SGHTA and CDR2 FQGNSA. This CDR3 is built from 13 residues. CDR3 region: CASSLGTQKGYTF. CDR3 bases: TGTGCCAGCAGCTTAGGGACACAAAAGGGCTACACCTTC.

The chain recombines TRBV4-3 with TRBJ1-1; 9 nucleotides line up with TRBD1. Losses at the gene ends were 1 base for V and 14 bases for J; bases not matched to a gene: 8. Germline V gene data show CDR1 as LGHNA and CDR2 as YSLEER. The CDR3 loop spans 13 amino acids. The CDR3 loop reads CASSQVRTGDPFF. CDR3 DNA: TGCGCCAGCAGCCAAGTTCGGACAGGGGACCCGTTCTTT.

This chain connects TRBV6-6 to TRBJ1-5; D remains ambiguous. Trimming cost V 7 bases and J 7 bases, with 5 bases left between them. CDR1 is MNHNY, CDR2 SVGAGI, per germline (reference sequence). The CDR3 is 10 residues long. The CDR3 DNA sequence: TGTGCCAGCAATCAACAGCCCCAGCATTTT. It yields the protein CASNQQPQHF.

The CDR3 DNA sequence: TGTGCCAGCAGCCCTGGACACCGAGGCTACGAGCAGTACTTC. Translation gives CASSPGHRGYEQYF. V is TRBV9 and J is TRBJ2-7; possibly TRBD1 for D (5 bases). The CDR3 is made up of 14 amino acids. Deletions cut 4 bases from V and 3 bases from J, with 14 bases between. From germline, CDR1 is SGDLS and CDR2 YYNGEE.

The chain combines TRBV6-1 with TRBJ1-1; D unclear. The CDR3 is made up of 14 amino acids. V was shortened by 1 base and J by 4 bases, with 10 bases between the two germline ends. Germline CDR1 and CDR2: MNHNS and SASEGT. CDR3 region: CASSEERGITEAFF. The CDR3 DNA reads as TGTGCCAGCAGTGAAGAAAGAGGGATCACTGAAGCTTTCTTT.

The V call is TRBV3-1 (or the pseudogene TRBV3-2), the J call TRBJ1-6, with TRBD1 identical over 7 bases. CDR3 length: 13 amino acids. The germline CDR1 and CDR2 sequences are LGHDT and YNNKEL (reference sequence). V gave up 8 bases and J gave up 13 bases; unmatched junction bases: 11. The CDR3 nucleotides are TGTGCCAGCTCAGAGGGGGCGCTTTCCCCCCTCCACTTT. Translating gives CASSEGALSPLHF.

The rearrangement joins TRBV5-1 to TRBJ2-7; 11 bases map to TRBD2. The length of the CDR3 is 15 residues. Trimming removed 5 bases from V and 2 bases from J; junction bases left unmatched: 6. Per germline, CDR1 SGHRS and CDR2 YFSETQ. Here the CDR3 DNA reads TGCGCCAGCAGATTGACTAGCGGGGATACCTACGAGCAGTACTTC. Residues: CASRLTSGDTYEQYF.

The V and J genes are TRBV24-1 and TRBJ1-5; D might be TRBD1 (5 bases). Deletions cut 6 bases from V and 2 bases from J, with 19 bases between. Germline CDR1 KGHDR, CDR2 SFDVKD. This CDR3 has 17 amino acids. The CDR3 DNA reads as TGTGCCACCAGTCGGCGAGACAGTCCCTGGGGCAATCAGCCCCAGCATTTT. Its protein is CATSRRDSPWGNQPQHF.

This clone was picked up one time. The chain has TRBV7-6 and TRBJ2-2; 12 bases match TRBD2. With 4 bases clipped from V and 4 bases from J, the junction kept 4 bases outside the gene matches. The CDR3 runs to 16 residues. Germline V lookup: CDR1 SGHVS, CDR2 FNYEAQ. The CDR3: CASSWTSGDFTGELFF. CDR3 bases: TGTGCCAGCAGCTGGACTAGCGGGGACTTCACCGGGGAGCTGTTTTTT.

The V call is TRBV12-3 or TRBV12-4, the J call TRBJ1-4; D is uncertain. The CDR3 length is 13 residues. The V gene lost 6 bases and the J gene lost 9 bases, with 14 bases spanning the gap. CDR3 DNA: TGTGCCAGCAGCCTTAACCAGAGGCAAAAACTGTTTTTT. Translation: CASSLNQRQKLFF.